This T cell receptor (beta chain) emerged from a study of blood T cell repertoires in COVID-19. Study summary: From the United States, Italy and Spain came samples of acute and convalescent COVID-19. T cells, B-cell-depleted T cells, or PBMCs supplied cDNA or gDNA.

This CDR3 has 15 amino acids. The V segment lost 3 bases and the J segment 9 bases; nucleotides outside the gene matches: 11. The V gene's germline CDR1 is SQVTM and CDR2 ANQGSEA. As originally analysed: Using reference gene primer amplification, nucleated cell counts were estimated. Clones were read by immunoSEQ multiplex PCR, and TCRdb kept only the in-frame ones, dropping some. V, J and clone size reflect that table, while D and trimming were determined from the DNA. In the table there are around 200,000 clones, approximately 81% of which are singletons. Seattle patients were enrolled while actively infected and followed longitudinally.

The receptor's source is a woman in her sixties or seventies with COVID-19, enrolled during active disease. The rearrangement uses TRBV29-1 and TRBJ2-4, with 10 bases matching TRBD2. Sequencing was done on a sample of peripheral blood. This CDR3 is CSVDPLAGGGSIQYF. In nucleotides, the CDR3 is TGCAGCGTTGACCCCTTAGCGGGAGGAGGTAGCATTCAGTACTTC.